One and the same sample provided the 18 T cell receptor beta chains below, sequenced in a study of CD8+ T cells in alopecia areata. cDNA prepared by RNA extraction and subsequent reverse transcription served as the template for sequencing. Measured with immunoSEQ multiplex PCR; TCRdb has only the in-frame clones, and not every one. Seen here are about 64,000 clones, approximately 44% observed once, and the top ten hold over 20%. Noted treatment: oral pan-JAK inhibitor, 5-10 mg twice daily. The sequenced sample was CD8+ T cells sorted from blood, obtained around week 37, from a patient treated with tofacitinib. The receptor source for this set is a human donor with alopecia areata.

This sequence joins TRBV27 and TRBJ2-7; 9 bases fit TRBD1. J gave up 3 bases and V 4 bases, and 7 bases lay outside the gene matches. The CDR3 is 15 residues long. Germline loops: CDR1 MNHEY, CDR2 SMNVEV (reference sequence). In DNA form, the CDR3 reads TGTGCCAGCAGTTACCCGGGACAGGGCCTCTACGAGCAGTACTTC. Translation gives CASSYPGQGLYEQYF.

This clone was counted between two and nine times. Here the CDR3 DNA reads TGCAGCGTTGAACTAGTGGGAGGGAAAGGAGAAGAGCAGTTCTTC. This gives the protein CSVELVGGKGEEQFF. The V call is TRBV29-1, the J call TRBJ2-1; TRBD2 aligns across 7 bases. V dropped 2 bases and J dropped 10; count of bases not matched to a gene: 14. The CDR3 length is 15 residues. Germline V lookup: CDR1 SQVTM, CDR2 ANQGSEA.

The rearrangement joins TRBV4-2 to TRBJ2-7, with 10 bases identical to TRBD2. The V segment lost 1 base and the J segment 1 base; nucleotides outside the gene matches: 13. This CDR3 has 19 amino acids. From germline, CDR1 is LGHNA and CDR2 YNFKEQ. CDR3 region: CASSQGPTSGRHSSYEQYF. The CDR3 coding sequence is TGTGCCAGCAGCCAAGGACCGACTAGCGGGCGCCATTCTTCCTACGAGCAGTACTTC.

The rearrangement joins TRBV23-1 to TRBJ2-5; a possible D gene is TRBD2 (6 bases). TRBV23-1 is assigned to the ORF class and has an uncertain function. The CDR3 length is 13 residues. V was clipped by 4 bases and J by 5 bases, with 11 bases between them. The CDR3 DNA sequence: TGCGCCAGCAGTCGACCGGGAGCGGAGACCCAGTACTTC. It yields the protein CASSRPGAETQYF.

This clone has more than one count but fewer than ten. CDR3 bases: TGTGCCAGCAGCCAAGATGGGAGCGGGAGATGGGCAGATACGCAGTATTTT. The encoded protein is CASSQDGSGRWADTQYF. This chain joins TRBV4-2 and TRBJ2-3; TRBD2 matches at 8 bases. This CDR3 region has 17 residues. Germline V gene sequence: CDR1 LGHNA, CDR2 YNFKEQ. J was trimmed by 4 bases and V by 0 bases; bases with no gene match: 9.

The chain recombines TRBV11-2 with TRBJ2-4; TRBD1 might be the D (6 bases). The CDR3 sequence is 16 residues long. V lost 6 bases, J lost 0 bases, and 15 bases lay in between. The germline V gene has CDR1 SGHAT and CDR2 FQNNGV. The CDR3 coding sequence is TGTGCCAGCAGGCATGAGGGGGTTCTAGCCAAAAACATTCAGTACTTC. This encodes CASRHEGVLAKNIQYF. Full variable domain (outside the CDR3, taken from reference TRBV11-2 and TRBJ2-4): EAGVAQSPRYKIIEKRQSVAFWCNPISGHATLYWYQQILGQGPKLLIQFQNNGVVDDSQLPKDRFSAERLKGVDSTLKIQPAKLEDSAVYLCASRHEGVLAKNIQYFGAGTRLSVL.

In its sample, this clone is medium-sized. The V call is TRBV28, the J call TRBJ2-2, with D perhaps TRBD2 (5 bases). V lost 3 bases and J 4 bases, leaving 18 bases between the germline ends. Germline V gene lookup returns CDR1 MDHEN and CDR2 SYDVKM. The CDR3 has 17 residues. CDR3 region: CASSFWGPSEGTGELFF. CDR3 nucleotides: TGTGCCAGCAGTTTCTGGGGTCCCAGCGAGGGCACCGGGGAGCTGTTTTTT.

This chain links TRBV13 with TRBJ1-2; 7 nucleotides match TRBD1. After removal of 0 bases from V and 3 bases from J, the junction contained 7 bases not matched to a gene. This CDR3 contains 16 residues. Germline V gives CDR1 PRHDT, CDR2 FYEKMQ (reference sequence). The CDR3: CASSLGRTGPDYGYTF. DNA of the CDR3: TGTGCCAGCAGCTTAGGCCGGACAGGACCTGACTATGGCTACACCTTC.

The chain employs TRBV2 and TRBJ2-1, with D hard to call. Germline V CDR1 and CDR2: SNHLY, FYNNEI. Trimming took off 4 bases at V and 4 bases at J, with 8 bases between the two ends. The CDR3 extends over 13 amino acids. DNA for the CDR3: TGTGCCAGCAGTGGGGGTAATTACAATGAGCAGTTCTTC. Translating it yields CASSGGNYNEQFF.

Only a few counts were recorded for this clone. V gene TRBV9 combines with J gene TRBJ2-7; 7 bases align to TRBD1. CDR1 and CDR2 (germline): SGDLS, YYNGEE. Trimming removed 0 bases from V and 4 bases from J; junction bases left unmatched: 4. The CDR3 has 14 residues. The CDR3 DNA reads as TGTGCCAGCAGCGTAGGCGACAGGGAGTACGAGCAGTACTTC. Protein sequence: CASSVGDREYEQYF. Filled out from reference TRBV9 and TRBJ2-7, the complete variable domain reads DSGVTQTPKHLITATGQRVTLRCSPRSGDLSVYWYQQSLDQGLQFLIQYYNGEERAKGNILERFSAQQFPDLHSELNLSSLELGDSALYFCASSVGDREYEQYFGPGTRLTVT.

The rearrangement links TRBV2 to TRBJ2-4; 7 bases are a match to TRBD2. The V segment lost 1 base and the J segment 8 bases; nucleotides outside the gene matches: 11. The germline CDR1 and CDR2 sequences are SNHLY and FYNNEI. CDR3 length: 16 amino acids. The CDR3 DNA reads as TGTGCCAGCAGTGAAGTCCCGCCGGGGGGAAGTGACATTCAGTACTTC. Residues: CASSEVPPGGSDIQYF.

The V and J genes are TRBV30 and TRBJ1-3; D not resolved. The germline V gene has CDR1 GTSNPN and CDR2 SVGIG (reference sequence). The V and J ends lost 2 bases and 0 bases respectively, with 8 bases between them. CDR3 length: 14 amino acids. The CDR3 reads CAWSPTISGNTIYF. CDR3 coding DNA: TGTGCCTGGAGTCCCACAATCTCTGGAAACACCATATATTTT. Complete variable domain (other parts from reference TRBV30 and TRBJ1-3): SQTIHQWPATLVQPVGSPLSLECTVEGTSNPNLYWYRQAAGRGLQLLFYSVGIGQISSEVPQNLSASRPQDRQFILSSKKLLLSDSGFYLCAWSPTISGNTIYFGEGSWLTVV.

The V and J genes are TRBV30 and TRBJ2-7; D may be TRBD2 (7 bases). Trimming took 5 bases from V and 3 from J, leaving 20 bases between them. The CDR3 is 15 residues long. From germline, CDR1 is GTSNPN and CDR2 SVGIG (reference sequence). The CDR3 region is CAWEKWGGQLYEQYF. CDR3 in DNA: TGTGCCTGGGAAAAATGGGGGGGGCAGCTCTACGAGCAGTACTTC.

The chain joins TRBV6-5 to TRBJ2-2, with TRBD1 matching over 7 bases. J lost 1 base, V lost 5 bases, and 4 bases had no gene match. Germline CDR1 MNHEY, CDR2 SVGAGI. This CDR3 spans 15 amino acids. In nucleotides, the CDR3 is TGTGCCAGCAGTAACTACAGGGGGAACACCGGGGAGCTGTTTTTT. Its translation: CASSNYRGNTGELFF.

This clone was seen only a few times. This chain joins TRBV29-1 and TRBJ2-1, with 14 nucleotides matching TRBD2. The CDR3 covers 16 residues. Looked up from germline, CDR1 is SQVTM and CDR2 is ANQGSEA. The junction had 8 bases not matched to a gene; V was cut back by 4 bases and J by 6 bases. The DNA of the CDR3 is TGCAGCGTTGCGGGACTAGCGGGAGAATGGCTCAATGAGCAGTTCTTC. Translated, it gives CSVAGLAGEWLNEQFF.

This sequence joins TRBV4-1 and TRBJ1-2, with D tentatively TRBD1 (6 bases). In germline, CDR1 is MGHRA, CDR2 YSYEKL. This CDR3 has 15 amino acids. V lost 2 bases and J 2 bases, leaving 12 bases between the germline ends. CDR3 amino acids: CASSQQGRSNYGYTF. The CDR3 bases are TGCGCCAGCAGCCAACAGGGGCGGTCGAACTATGGCTACACCTTC.

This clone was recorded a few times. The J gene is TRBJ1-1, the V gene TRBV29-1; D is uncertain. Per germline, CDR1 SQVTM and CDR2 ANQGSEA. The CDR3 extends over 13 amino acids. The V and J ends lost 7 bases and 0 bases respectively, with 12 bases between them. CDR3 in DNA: TGCAGCGCTTCCTGGGGAGTGAACACTGAAGCTTTCTTT. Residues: CSASWGVNTEAFF.

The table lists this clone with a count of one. The DNA for the CDR3 is TGTGCCAGCAGTCCAGGACACAGCTCCTACAATGAGCAGTTCTTC. Its protein is CASSPGHSSYNEQFF. This chain connects TRBV27 to TRBJ2-1, with D possibly being TRBD1 (5 bases). V shed 5 bases and J shed 0 bases, with 11 bases lying between them. CDR3 length: 15 residues. In germline, CDR1 is MNHEY, CDR2 SMNVEV (reference sequence).